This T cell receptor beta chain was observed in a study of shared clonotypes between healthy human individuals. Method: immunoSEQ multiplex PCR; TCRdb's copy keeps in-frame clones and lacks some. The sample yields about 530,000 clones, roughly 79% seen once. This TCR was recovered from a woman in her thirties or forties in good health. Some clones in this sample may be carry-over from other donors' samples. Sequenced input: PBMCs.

CDR3 amino acids: CASSLRTGGRETQYF. The CDR3, as DNA: TGTGCCAGCAGCTTACGGACAGGGGGCCGGGAGACCCAGTACTTC. V gene TRBV7-9 combines with J gene TRBJ2-5, with TRBD1 matching 11 bases. The CDR3 extends over 15 amino acids. The germline V gene encodes CDR1 SEHNR and CDR2 FQNEAQ (reference sequence). The V segment lost 2 bases and the J segment 5 bases; nucleotides outside the gene matches: 4.